These 26 T cell receptor beta chains share one sample of origin, sequenced in a study of blood T cell repertoires in COVID-19. The data were produced by immunoSEQ multiplex PCR, yet TCRdb's version contains in-frame clones alone and is incomplete. The table shows about 240,000 clones, with 75% to 85% occurring only once. Sequencing input: peripheral blood. These receptor sequences come from a human donor in a cohort sampled during active COVID-19.

This clone was counted between two and nine times. This sequence joins TRBV5-1 and TRBJ2-3; the D gene is possibly TRBD2 (5 bases). The CDR3 totals 14 residues. Germline V gene lookup returns CDR1 SGHRS and CDR2 YFSETQ. With 0 bases removed from V and 5 bases from J, the gap between germline ends came to 10 bases. CDR3 loop: CASSLEGSVDTQYF. The CDR3 DNA is TGCGCCAGCAGCTTGGAGGGTAGCGTAGATACGCAGTATTTT.

CDR3: CASSDRVFGYTF. CDR3 DNA: TGCGCCAGCAGTGACAGGGTATTTGGCTACACCTTC. The chain couples TRBV5-1 to TRBJ1-2, with 7 bases lining up with TRBD1. Trimming cost V 5 bases and J 7 bases; bases outside gene matches: 5. CDR1 is SGHRS and CDR2 is YFSETQ in the germline V gene. The length of the CDR3 is 12 residues.

The rearrangement links TRBV5-4 to TRBJ2-3, with D possibly being TRBD2 (5 bases). V lost 0 bases and J lost 2, with 10 bases in between. The CDR3 loop spans 15 amino acids. From germline, CDR1 is SGHNT and CDR2 YYREEE (reference sequence). CDR3: CASSLAPGNTDTQYF. The CDR3 bases are TGTGCCAGCAGCTTGGCTCCGGGGAACACAGATACGCAGTATTTT.

V usage is TRBV19 and J usage is TRBJ1-3, with TRBD1 matching over 7 bases. After removal of 6 bases from V and 2 bases from J, the junction contained 13 bases not matched to a gene. The length of the CDR3 is 17 residues. The germline CDR1 and CDR2 sequences are LNHDA and SQIVND (reference sequence). The CDR3 is CASSFASLGTAGNTIYF. The DNA of the CDR3 is TGTGCCAGTAGCTTCGCCTCCCTCGGGACAGCTGGAAACACCATATATTTT.

V is TRBV7-9 and J is TRBJ2-5; TRBD2 might be the D (6 bases). In germline, CDR1 is SEHNR, CDR2 FQNEAQ (reference sequence). CDR3 length equals 13 residues. Trimming took off 7 bases at V and 2 bases at J, with 11 bases between the two ends. This CDR3 is CASTSGVQETQYF. CDR3 nucleotide sequence: TGTGCCAGCACCTCGGGGGTACAAGAGACCCAGTACTTC.

The rearrangement uses TRBV10-2 and TRBJ1-2, with a tentative D call TRBD1 (6 bases). Germline V CDR1 and CDR2: WSHSY, SAAADI. CDR3 size: 15 residues. Deletions cut 6 bases from V and 5 bases from J, with 19 bases between. This CDR3 is CASSPWTDPSYGYTF. CDR3 nucleotides: TGCGCCAGCAGCCCCTGGACAGATCCGTCGTATGGCTACACCTTC.

The chain couples TRBV5-6 to TRBJ2-5, with D uncertain. This CDR3 comprises 13 residues. Trimming took 2 bases from V and 1 from J, leaving 6 bases between them. Per the germline V gene, CDR1 is SGHDT and CDR2 is YYEEEE. The CDR3 here is CASSFRAQETQYF. In DNA, the CDR3 is TGTGCCAGCAGCTTCCGAGCCCAAGAGACCCAGTACTTC. The full variable domain, in which reference TRBV5-6 and TRBJ2-5 provide the parts outside the CDR3, is DAGVTQSPTHLIKTRGQQVTLRCSPKSGHDTVSWYQQALGQGPQFIFQYYEEEERQRGNFPDRFSGHQFPNYSSELNVNALLLGDSALYLCASSFRAQETQYFGPGTRLLVL.

V usage is TRBV5-4 and J usage is TRBJ1-2; 11 bases line up with TRBD1. CDR3 length: 14 residues. Germline V CDR1 and CDR2: SGHNT, YYREEE (reference sequence). The trim removed 4 bases at V and 4 bases at J, leaving 3 bases unmatched. The CDR3 sequence: CASSRDRGSYGYTF. For the CDR3, the DNA is TGTGCCAGCAGCCGGGACAGGGGGAGCTATGGCTACACCTTC.

This chain uses TRBV5-1 with TRBJ2-7; tentatively, D is TRBD2 (6 bases). This CDR3 contains 15 residues. CDR1 is SGHRS and CDR2 is YFSETQ in the germline V gene. The ends were cut back, 4 bases at V and 0 bases at J, with 14 bases in the middle. The CDR3 bases are TGCGCCAGCAGCCCTCGGGGGAGGTCCTCCTACGAGCAGTACTTC. Amino acids: CASSPRGRSSYEQYF.

The chain combines TRBV6-5 with TRBJ1-2, with D unresolved. Trimming stripped 2 bases from V and 8 bases from J, with 12 bases between. The CDR3 spans 13 residues. The germline gives CDR1 MNHEY, CDR2 SVGAGI. The CDR3 sequence is CASSYGGESGYTF. In DNA, the CDR3 is TGTGCCAGCAGTTACGGTGGGGAGTCCGGCTACACCTTC.

A few counts support this clone. This chain uses TRBV6-1 with TRBJ1-6; D might be TRBD1 (6 bases). V lost 4 bases, J lost 5 bases, and 18 bases lay in between. The germline gives CDR1 MNHNS, CDR2 SASEGT. The CDR3 consists of 17 residues. The CDR3 loop is CASSVRTTTGNNSPLHF. CDR3 DNA: TGTGCCAGCAGTGTACGGACCACTACAGGGAATAATTCACCCCTCCACTTT.

This chain links TRBV12-3 or TRBV12-4 with TRBJ1-3, with D unresolved. The V end lost 2 bases, the J end lost 4 bases, and 6 bases lay between the germline ends. The CDR3 covers 13 residues. CDR3 sequence (DNA): TGTGCCAGCAGTTTACTCCAGGGAAACACCATATATTTT. Encoded protein: CASSLLQGNTIYF.

The V call is TRBV28, the J call TRBJ2-1; D gene unclear. This CDR3 is built from 16 residues. The germline V gene has CDR1 MDHEN and CDR2 SYDVKM. V lost 5 bases and J lost 0, with 14 bases in between. The CDR3 sequence is CASSVLVASSYNEQFF. The CDR3 coding sequence is TGTGCCAGCAGTGTCCTGGTAGCCAGCTCCTACAATGAGCAGTTCTTC.

The J gene is TRBJ2-3, the V gene TRBV18, with TRBD2 matching over 11 bases. The CDR3 has 21 residues. The trim removed 1 base at V and 7 bases at J, leaving 22 bases unmatched. CDR1 and CDR2 from the germline V gene are KGHSH and LQKENI. In DNA form, the CDR3 reads TGTGCCAGCTCACCACGGCGGGACGGGACCTCGTCGGGACTAGCGGAAAATACGCAGTATTTT. Residues: CASSPRRDGTSSGLAENTQYF.

A single count supports this clone. The genes are TRBV30 and TRBJ2-7; 7 bases line up with TRBD2. Germline CDR1 GTSNPN, CDR2 SVGIG (reference sequence). The CDR3 runs to 15 residues. V dropped 2 bases and J dropped 4; count of bases not matched to a gene: 11. The CDR3 sequence is CAWSYNWGGKYEQYF. CDR3 bases: TGTGCCTGGAGTTACAATTGGGGGGGAAAATACGAGCAGTACTTC. Full variable domain (outside the CDR3, taken from reference TRBV30 and TRBJ2-7): SQTIHQWPATLVQPVGSPLSLECTVEGTSNPNLYWYRQAAGRGLQLLFYSVGIGQISSEVPQNLSASRPQDRQFILSSKKLLLSDSGFYLCAWSYNWGGKYEQYFGPGTRLTVT.

The J gene is TRBJ2-2, the V gene TRBV5-1; the match to TRBD2 covers 8 bases. Germline lookup yields CDR1 SGHRS and CDR2 YFSETQ. The CDR3 has 16 residues. J was trimmed by 0 bases and V by 0 bases; bases with no gene match: 1. CDR3 amino acids: CASSLGAGANTGELFF. CDR3 DNA: TGCGCCAGCAGCTTGGGAGCGGGAGCGAACACCGGGGAGCTGTTTTTT.

The chain has TRBV19 and TRBJ2-5; TRBD2 matches at 9 bases. This CDR3 is 15 amino acids long. CDR1 is LNHDA, CDR2 SQIVND, per germline (reference sequence). The trim removed 5 bases at V and 4 bases at J, leaving 8 bases unmatched. The CDR3 here is CASSLLAGDGETQYF. As DNA, the CDR3 is TGTGCCAGTAGTCTCTTAGCGGGAGATGGAGAGACCCAGTACTTC.

The chain is built from TRBV11-3 and TRBJ2-1; TRBD2 might be the D (5 bases). Germline V lookup: CDR1 SGHNT, CDR2 YENEEA. Trimming took off 5 bases at V and 12 bases at J, with 14 bases between the two ends. The CDR3 extends over 12 amino acids. The CDR3 loop is CASSPREPSQFF. CDR3 DNA sequence: TGTGCCAGCAGCCCTCGGGAACCCTCGCAGTTCTTC.

The chain couples TRBV10-3 to TRBJ2-1; 11 bases map to TRBD2. CDR1 and CDR2 from the germline V gene are ENHRY and SYGVKD. The CDR3 length is 15 residues. J gave up 4 bases and V 10 bases, and 9 bases lay outside the gene matches. CDR3 coding DNA: TGTGCCACCCTGAATGGGACTAGCGGATACAATGAGCAGTTCTTC. Translation: CATLNGTSGYNEQFF.

This chain uses TRBV7-9 with TRBJ2-5; the D gene is possibly TRBD2 (7 bases). V was shortened by 8 bases and J by 4 bases, with 20 bases between the two germline ends. This CDR3 spans 15 amino acids. Germline V gene lookup returns CDR1 SEHNR and CDR2 FQNEAQ (reference sequence). This CDR3 is CASGLEQGFRETQYF. The CDR3 DNA follows: TGTGCCAGCGGACTAGAACAGGGATTTCGAGAGACCCAGTACTTC.

The V call is TRBV5-4, the J call TRBJ2-7; 10 bases fit TRBD1. CDR1 and CDR2 (germline): SGHNT, YYREEE (reference sequence). Trimming at V came to 4 bases and at J to 3 bases, leaving 10 bases not matched to a gene. The CDR3 consists of 16 residues. CDR3 bases: TGTGCCAGCAGCCCGGATCCGGGACAGGGGTTCTACGAGCAGTACTTC. This gives the protein CASSPDPGQGFYEQYF.

V gene TRBV5-6 combines with J gene TRBJ1-4, with D possibly matching TRBD1 (5 bases). Germline loops: CDR1 SGHDT, CDR2 YYEEEE. With 2 bases removed from V and 3 bases from J, the gap between germline ends came to 11 bases. This CDR3 contains 15 residues. CDR3 sequence: CASSLVRAPNEKLFF. The DNA of the CDR3 is TGTGCCAGCAGCTTAGTCAGGGCCCCTAATGAAAAACTGTTTTTT. Full variable domain (remainder filled in from reference TRBV5-6 and TRBJ1-4): DAGVTQSPTHLIKTRGQQVTLRCSPKSGHDTVSWYQQALGQGPQFIFQYYEEEERQRGNFPDRFSGHQFPNYSSELNVNALLLGDSALYLCASSLVRAPNEKLFFGSGTQLSVL.

This clone was seen only once. The V and J genes are TRBV11-2 and TRBJ2-1; 10 bases fit TRBD2. This CDR3 spans 14 amino acids. From germline, CDR1 is SGHAT and CDR2 FQNNGV. After removal of 8 bases from V and 7 bases from J, the junction contained 8 bases not matched to a gene. As DNA, the CDR3 is TGTGCCAGCCTTAGCGGGAGGAGAAATAATGAGCAGTTCTTC. It yields the protein CASLSGRRNNEQFF. The full variable domain, with the rest looked up from reference TRBV11-2 and TRBJ2-1, is EAGVAQSPRYKIIEKRQSVAFWCNPISGHATLYWYQQILGQGPKLLIQFQNNGVVDDSQLPKDRFSAERLKGVDSTLKIQPAKLEDSAVYLCASLSGRRNNEQFFGPGTRLTVL.

The J gene is TRBJ1-2, the V gene TRBV5-6; D remains ambiguous. V was trimmed by 0 bases and J by 8 bases, leaving 14 bases between them. This CDR3 spans 14 amino acids. Per germline, CDR1 SGHDT and CDR2 YYEEEE. CDR3 sequence (DNA): TGTGCCAGCAGCTTGGAGCGCGGGGTGTGGGGCTACACCTTC. The encoded protein is CASSLERGVWGYTF.

This clone was detected only once. The rearrangement uses TRBV6-4 and TRBJ1-1; 8 bases are shared with TRBD1. V lost 3 bases and J lost 6; bases outside the gene matches: 12. Germline V lookup: CDR1 MRHNA, CDR2 SNTAGT. CDR3 size: 16 residues. The CDR3 loop reads CASSESAGGARAEAFF. The CDR3 DNA reads as TGTGCCAGCAGTGAATCGGCAGGGGGCGCGAGGGCTGAAGCTTTCTTT.

This chain uses TRBV9 with TRBJ2-3, with no clear D. Germline assignment: CDR1 SGDLS and CDR2 YYNGEE. The length of the CDR3 is 15 residues. Trimming shortened V by 0 bases and J by 2 bases, and 10 bases separated the two germline ends. The CDR3 is CASSVAGQATDTQYF. The CDR3 bases are TGTGCCAGCAGCGTAGCAGGCCAAGCCACAGATACGCAGTATTTT.